What follows are 21 T cell receptor beta chains derived from one specimen sequenced in a study of blood T cell repertoires in COVID-19. TCRdb keeps only in-frame clones here, not all; method: immunoSEQ multiplex PCR. The data hold 25,000 or so clones, with about 80% observed a single time. Sample: peripheral blood. The source is a man aged 65 to 79 with active COVID-19.

The chain couples TRBV12-3 or TRBV12-4 to TRBJ1-1; no reliable D call. V was pared by 6 bases and J by 3 bases, with 11 bases between. The CDR3 extends over 13 amino acids. The CDR3 sequence: CASSRHTDTEAFF. In DNA form, the CDR3 reads TGTGCCAGCAGCCGACACACCGACACTGAAGCTTTCTTT.

The J gene is TRBJ1-1, the V gene TRBV19; the D gene is possibly TRBD1 (5 bases). From germline, CDR1 is LNHDA and CDR2 SQIVND (reference sequence). With 3 bases removed from V and 8 bases from J, the gap between germline ends came to 10 bases. The length of the CDR3 is 12 residues. The CDR3 loop is CASSMQGWEAFF. The CDR3 DNA reads TGTGCCAGTAGTATGCAGGGCTGGGAAGCTTTCTTT.

The rearrangement links TRBV5-4 to TRBJ1-2; D unclear. This CDR3 has 14 residues. Germline V gene lookup returns CDR1 SGHNT and CDR2 YYREEE (reference sequence). The V gene lost 2 bases and the J gene lost 4 bases, with 12 bases spanning the gap. CDR3 in amino acids: CASSFRTSFYGYTF. In DNA, the CDR3 is TGTGCCAGCAGCTTTCGGACTTCTTTCTATGGCTACACCTTC. The variable domain in full, completed from reference TRBV5-4 and TRBJ1-2, reads ETGVTQSPTHLIKTRGQQVTLRCSSQSGHNTVSWYQQALGQGPQFIFQYYREEENGRGNFPPRFSGLQFPNYSSELNVNALELDDSALYLCASSFRTSFYGYTFGSGTRLTVV.

V usage is TRBV28 and J usage is TRBJ2-1, with unresolved D. Germline V gives CDR1 MDHEN, CDR2 SYDVKM. The CDR3 loop spans 16 amino acids. Trimming took off 3 bases at V and 0 bases at J, with 12 bases between the two ends. CDR3 coding DNA: TGTGCCAGCAGTTTCCTCGGCGGAAGCTCCTACAATGAGCAGTTCTTC. Translation: CASSFLGGSSYNEQFF.

This clone occurred once. The rearrangement joins TRBV7-2 to TRBJ2-5; TRBD1 matches 7 bases. The germline CDR1 and CDR2 sequences are SGHTA and FQGNSA. The CDR3 is 14 residues long. J gave up 7 bases and V 3 bases, and 8 bases lay outside the gene matches. DNA for the CDR3: TGTGCCAGCAGCTTCAACAGGGGAGAGGGGACCCAGTACTTC. Translation: CASSFNRGEGTQYF.

V and J are TRBV4-2 and TRBJ2-5; perhaps TRBD2 as D (8 bases). CDR3 length: 16 amino acids. Germline CDR1 LGHNA, CDR2 YNFKEQ. V shed 3 bases and J shed 7 bases, with 21 bases lying between them. CDR3 nucleotide sequence: TGTGCCAGCAGCCAGGTACTAGCGGCCCAGGGGGGGACCCAGTACTTC. The encoded protein is CASSQVLAAQGGTQYF.

The rearrangement joins TRBV6-4 to TRBJ2-7; 8 bases align to TRBD1. The CDR3 has 18 amino acids. After removal of 5 bases from V and 0 bases from J, the junction contained 15 bases not matched to a gene. Germline lookup yields CDR1 MRHNA and CDR2 SNTAGT. CDR3 in amino acids: CASSMTGALYLSSYEQYF. The CDR3 DNA reads as TGTGCCAGCAGTATGACAGGGGCGCTATACCTGAGCTCCTACGAGCAGTACTTC.

This rearrangement joins TRBV18 to TRBJ1-1; D gene uncertain. Germline CDR1 KGHSH, CDR2 LQKENI. Trimming removed 3 bases at V and 1 base at J, with 18 bases between. The CDR3 is made up of 17 amino acids. The CDR3 nucleotides are TGTGCCAGCTCACCCCCTGGAGGGAAAGAATCGAACACTGAAGCTTTCTTT. Its translation: CASSPPGGKESNTEAFF. Together with reference TRBV18 and TRBJ1-1, the CDR3 gives the full variable domain: NAGVMQNPRHLVRRRGQEARLRCSPMKGHSHVYWYRQLPEEGLKFMVYLQKENIIDESGMPKERFSAEFPKEGPSILRIQQVVRGDSAAYFCASSPPGGKESNTEAFFGQGTRLTVV.

Of note for this clone: The junction does not match germline at one end; this may be a read error. This rearrangement joins TRBV15 to TRBJ1-2, with D possibly being TRBD1 (5 bases). Germline V gene data show CDR1 as LNHNV and CDR2 as YYDKDF (reference sequence). The CDR3 length is 15 residues. The CDR3 nucleotides read TGTGCCGCCAGCAGGAAACAGGAATTGAGCTATGGCTACACCTTC. Protein: CAASRKQELSYGYTF. Using reference TRBV15 and TRBJ1-2 for the parts outside the CDR3, the full variable domain is DAMVIQNPRYQVTQFGKPVTLSCSQTLNHNVMYWYQQKSSQAPKLLFHYYDKDFNNEADTPDNFQSRRPNTSFCFLDIRSPGLGDTAMYLCAASRKQELSYGYTFGSGTRLTVV.

In its sample, this clone was seen a few times. The chain uses TRBV10-1 and TRBJ2-7, with TRBD2 matching over 10 bases. V shed 10 bases and J 3 bases; nucleotides not matched to a gene: 9. Germline CDR1 is WNHNN and CDR2 is SYGVQD (reference sequence). The CDR3 spans 14 residues. CDR3 amino acids: CATRVTSGDYEQYF. DNA for the CDR3: TGCGCCACCAGGGTAACTAGCGGGGACTACGAGCAGTACTTC.

This rearrangement joins TRBV28 to TRBJ1-3; tentatively, D is TRBD1 (6 bases). Germline assignment: CDR1 MDHEN and CDR2 SYDVKM. The V and J ends lost 3 bases and 7 bases respectively, with 10 bases between them. This CDR3 contains 13 residues. The CDR3 is CASSLTGRNTIYF. In DNA form, the CDR3 reads TGTGCCAGCAGTTTGACAGGTCGGAACACCATATATTTT.

The chain links TRBV7-3 to TRBJ2-3; perhaps TRBD2 as D (6 bases). Germline V gives CDR1 SGHTA, CDR2 FQGTGA. Trimming shortened V by 5 bases and J by 1 base, and 16 bases separated the two germline ends. The CDR3 loop spans 16 amino acids. CDR3: CASSASVGLGTDTQYF. The DNA for the CDR3 is TGTGCCAGCAGCGCCAGTGTGGGACTCGGCACAGATACGCAGTATTTT.

The chain joins TRBV14 to TRBJ1-2; tentative D call: TRBD1 (5 bases). In germline, CDR1 is SGHDN, CDR2 FVKESK. Trimming removed 3 bases at V and 3 bases at J, with 20 bases between. The CDR3 spans 17 residues. The CDR3 DNA sequence: TGTGCCAGCAGCCAGGCAGCCACCAGGGTTAACTACTATGGCTACACCTTC. Translation gives CASSQAATRVNYYGYTF.

The J gene is TRBJ1-2, the V gene TRBV30; a possible D gene is TRBD1 (6 bases). Germline V gene lookup returns CDR1 GTSNPN and CDR2 SVGIG (reference sequence). The CDR3 totals 11 residues. V gave up 5 bases and J gave up 13 bases, with 17 bases separating them. The CDR3 spells CAWGGGERVTF. The CDR3 DNA reads TGTGCCTGGGGGGGCGGGGAACGAGTCACCTTC. The variable domain in full, with the rest retrieved from reference TRBV30 and TRBJ1-2, is SQTIHQWPATLVQPVGSPLSLECTVEGTSNPNLYWYRQAAGRGLQLLFYSVGIGQISSEVPQNLSASRPQDRQFILSSKKLLLSDSGFYLCAWGGGERVTFGSGTRLTVV.

This chain links TRBV18 with TRBJ2-1; tentative D call: TRBD2 (6 bases). CDR1 is KGHSH, CDR2 LQKENI, per germline. V lost 4 bases and J lost 0, with 7 bases in between. The CDR3 is 14 amino acids. The CDR3 region is CASSQGLSYNEQFF. The CDR3 DNA sequence: TGTGCCAGCTCACAGGGACTCTCCTACAATGAGCAGTTCTTC.

This chain joins TRBV30 and TRBJ2-7; the match to TRBD1 covers 7 bases. There are 16 residues in the CDR3. Germline V lookup: CDR1 GTSNPN, CDR2 SVGIG (reference sequence). V was clipped by 5 bases and J by 2 bases; unmatched bases: 15. This CDR3 is CAWAYPGQVLAYEQYF. DNA of the CDR3: TGTGCCTGGGCCTACCCAGGACAGGTTCTCGCCTACGAGCAGTACTTC.

This chain connects TRBV19 to TRBJ2-1, with TRBD1 as a possible D gene (5 bases). The V gene lost 10 bases and the J gene lost 6 bases, with 22 bases spanning the gap. The CDR3 contains 15 residues. Germline loops: CDR1 LNHDA, CDR2 SQIVND (reference sequence). In DNA, the CDR3 is TGTGCCACCCTAGGGCGGCAGGGCTTCCGCAATGAGCAGTTCTTC. Protein sequence: CATLGRQGFRNEQFF.

V is TRBV7-9 and J is TRBJ1-4; D uncertain. Per germline, CDR1 SEHNR and CDR2 FQNEAQ (reference sequence). The CDR3 sequence is 16 residues long. Trimming left V 7 bases short and J 4 bases short, with 19 bases between. CDR3 in amino acids: CASTPRGLVDNEKLFF. The CDR3 DNA sequence: TGTGCCAGCACCCCGCGAGGGCTCGTGGATAATGAAAAACTGTTTTTT.

In this sample, this clone turned up once. This chain uses TRBV6-5 with TRBJ2-1, with D possibly being TRBD1 (6 bases). Trimming pared 8 bases from V and 7 bases from J, leaving 18 bases between. The CDR3 is 14 amino acids. Germline V gene sequence: CDR1 MNHEY, CDR2 SVGAGI. In nucleotides, the CDR3 is TGTGCCAGCTTTGGGACAAATTTCGGGAATGAGCAGTTCTTC. This encodes CASFGTNFGNEQFF.

The chain carries TRBV29-1 and TRBJ2-3, with TRBD2 identical over 11 bases. Germline loops: CDR1 SQVTM, CDR2 ANQGSEA. The CDR3 runs 14 residues. The trim removed 8 bases at V and 6 bases at J, leaving 10 bases unmatched. CDR3 DNA sequence: TGCAGCCCCCAAAGAGCTAGCGGGGGGGATACGCAGTATTTT. Its translation is CSPQRASGGDTQYF.

The CDR3 here is CASSSLAGESYNEQFF. The CDR3, as DNA: TGCGCCAGCAGCTCCCTAGCGGGAGAATCCTACAATGAGCAGTTCTTC. V gene TRBV5-1 combines with J gene TRBJ2-1, with 10 positions matching TRBD2. V was clipped by 3 bases and J by 1 base; unmatched bases: 4. The CDR3 runs to 16 residues. Germline assignment: CDR1 SGHRS and CDR2 YFSETQ.